This TCR beta chain was identified during a study of blood T cell repertoires in COVID-19. Across the study: Samples taken during acute and convalescent COVID-19 were collected in the United States, Italy and Spain. The cDNA or gDNA used as material had been derived from T cells, B-cell-depleted T cells, or PBMCs.

Per the original methods: Reference gene primer amplification gave nucleated cell count estimates. Using immunoSEQ multiplex PCR, the repertoire was profiled, and TCRdb retains in-frame clones only, with some absent. V, J and clone size derive from that table, while D and trimming were established from the DNA sequence. The table shows around 75,000 clones, with more than 85% occurring only once. Germline trimming cut 2 bases from V and 8 bases from J; bases unmatched to any gene: 4. Germline loops: CDR1 SGDLS, CDR2 YYNGEE. This CDR3 is built from 15 residues. This clone was picked up one time. This TCR came from a man aged 65 to 79 with active COVID-19. Sequenced: peripheral blood. The chain links TRBV9 to TRBJ2-1, with 13 bases fitting TRBD2. CDR3 in amino acids: CASSVGTSGTHEQFF. DNA for the CDR3: TGTGCCAGCAGCGTTGGGACTAGCGGGACCCATGAGCAGTTCTTC.